These 19 T cell receptor beta chains were sequenced from one sample in a study of T cell responses to AZD1222 COVID-19 vaccine. TCRdb's copy holds only in-frame clones and misses some; the assay was immunoSEQ multiplex PCR. The repertoire has around 76,000 clones, 80% to 90% of them found once; the top ten carry about 12%. The sample here was peripheral blood, taken on day 0 of AZD1222 vaccination. The receptors were sampled from an adult in good health.

The J gene is TRBJ2-7, the V gene TRBV18; D call uncertain. The CDR3 sequence is 15 residues long. CDR1 and CDR2 (germline): KGHSH, LQKENI. The germline V and J ends were trimmed by 3 bases and 0 bases, with 12 bases remaining between them. The CDR3 protein is CASSPRQSSSYEQYF. The CDR3 DNA is TGTGCCAGCTCACCGAGGCAGTCGAGCTCCTACGAGCAGTACTTC.

The chain employs TRBV3-1 (or the pseudogene TRBV3-2) and TRBJ2-7, with D possibly TRBD2 on 5 matching bases. The CDR3 has 15 amino acids. Germline CDR1 LGHDT, CDR2 YNNKEL (reference sequence). V was clipped by 8 bases and J by 4 bases, with 21 bases between them. DNA of the CDR3: TGTGCCAGCCCACGCTGGCGGGTGCAATCTTACGAGCAGTACTTC. Protein product: CASPRWRVQSYEQYF.

The chain links TRBV9 to TRBJ1-1; 7 bases are shared with TRBD1. Germline CDR1 reads SGDLS; CDR2 reads YYNGEE. The junction had 4 bases not matched to a gene; V was cut back by 1 base and J by 4 bases. CDR3 length: 14 amino acids. The CDR3 loop is CASSVWSGGTEAFF. DNA of the CDR3: TGTGCCAGCAGCGTATGGTCAGGGGGCACTGAAGCTTTCTTT.

The J gene is TRBJ1-6, the V gene TRBV28; D call uncertain. The CDR3 length is 12 residues. In germline, CDR1 is MDHEN, CDR2 SYDVKM. Trimming removed 9 bases at V and 8 bases at J, with 11 bases between. The CDR3 region is CASLDEHSPLHF. The CDR3 bases are TGTGCCAGTTTGGACGAACATTCACCCCTCCACTTT.

The J gene is TRBJ1-1, the V gene TRBV4-1, with a possible D match to TRBD1 (5 bases). V was pared by 10 bases and J by 1 base, with 10 bases between. Germline values: CDR1 MGHRA, CDR2 YSYEKL. The CDR3 is 12 residues long. The CDR3 region has the DNA TGCGCCACCCAGGGAACGAACACTGAAGCTTTCTTT. Its protein product is CATQGTNTEAFF.

This chain links TRBV7-2 with TRBJ1-5; maybe TRBD1 (6 bases). The germline CDR1 and CDR2 sequences are SGHTA and FQGNSA. The CDR3 loop spans 15 amino acids. The V end was cut by 5 bases, the J end by 3 bases, with 14 bases between. This chain's CDR3 is CASSPTGLDNQPQHF. Written as DNA, the CDR3 is TGTGCCAGCAGCCCCACAGGGTTGGACAATCAGCCCCAGCATTTT.

This clone was seen only once. The chain carries TRBV30 and TRBJ1-4; D remains ambiguous. Deletions cut 1 base from V and 7 bases from J, with 10 bases between. The CDR3 spans 13 residues. CDR1 is GTSNPN and CDR2 is SVGIG in the germline V gene (reference sequence). The CDR3 protein is CAWSATLAEKLFF. In DNA form, the CDR3 reads TGTGCCTGGAGTGCAACTCTGGCTGAAAAACTGTTTTTT.

V usage is TRBV4-3 and J usage is TRBJ1-2; 8 bases map to TRBD1. Trimming cost V 5 bases and J 8 bases; bases outside gene matches: 4. The V gene's germline CDR1 is LGHNA and CDR2 YSLEER. The CDR3 extends over 12 amino acids. This chain's CDR3 is CASSWTGSGYTF. The DNA of the CDR3 is TGCGCCAGCAGCTGGACAGGGTCAGGCTACACCTTC.

V usage is TRBV24-1 and J usage is TRBJ1-4, with D unclear. V was clipped by 8 bases and J by 0 bases, with 12 bases between them. Germline V lookup: CDR1 KGHDR, CDR2 SFDVKD. The CDR3 runs 15 residues. CDR3 nucleotide sequence: TGTGCCACCACCTCAGGACGGCCAACTAATGAAAAACTGTTTTTT. It translates to CATTSGRPTNEKLFF.

This rearrangement joins TRBV11-2 to TRBJ1-2; D is uncertain. V lost 5 bases and J lost 4, with 14 bases in between. This CDR3 spans 14 amino acids. The germline V gene has CDR1 SGHAT and CDR2 FQNNGV. The CDR3 spells CASSSLLMGYGYTF. As DNA, the CDR3 is TGTGCCAGCAGCAGCCTTTTAATGGGCTATGGCTACACCTTC.

The V gene is TRBV15, the J gene TRBJ2-7; no definite D call. Germline V gives CDR1 LNHNV, CDR2 YYDKDF (reference sequence). This CDR3 spans 14 amino acids. The ends were cut back, 0 bases at V and 0 bases at J, with 6 bases in the middle. CDR3: CATSRDLSSYEQYF. The CDR3 nucleotides read TGTGCCACCAGCAGAGATCTCAGCTCCTACGAGCAGTACTTC.

The rearrangement uses TRBV6-5 and TRBJ2-1, with TRBD2 matching over 12 bases. Losses at the gene ends were 7 bases for V and 4 bases for J; bases not matched to a gene: 5. CDR3 size: 15 residues. CDR1 and CDR2 from the germline V gene are MNHEY and SVGAGI. The CDR3 here is CASKMTSGGYNEQFF. The CDR3 nucleotides read TGTGCCAGCAAGATGACTAGCGGGGGTTACAATGAGCAGTTCTTC.

This clone was picked up a small number of times. The chain joins TRBV7-6 to TRBJ1-2, with 11 bases identical to TRBD1. The CDR3 sequence is 15 residues long. Germline values: CDR1 SGHVS, CDR2 FNYEAQ. Trimming cost V 5 bases and J 3 bases; bases outside gene matches: 5. CDR3 sequence: CASSPRTGGDYGYTF. CDR3 nucleotide sequence: TGTGCCAGCAGCCCCCGGACAGGGGGCGACTATGGCTACACCTTC.

The gene calls are TRBV7-3 and TRBJ1-6; 9 bases agree with TRBD1. CDR1 is SGHTA, CDR2 FQGTGA, per germline. Trimming cost V 2 bases and J 7 bases; bases outside gene matches: 6. This CDR3 contains 16 residues. CDR3 in amino acids: CASSLEGQGSNSPLHF. The CDR3 nucleotides are TGTGCCAGCAGCTTAGAGGGACAGGGTAGCAATTCACCCCTCCACTTT.

The chain uses TRBV7-2 and TRBJ2-2; no firm D call. This CDR3 region has 14 residues. The germline CDR1 and CDR2 sequences are SGHTA and FQGNSA. V dropped 0 bases and J dropped 3 bases, with 5 bases sitting between them. CDR3 sequence reads: CASSLALDTGELFF. The CDR3 DNA reads TGTGCCAGCAGCTTAGCTCTTGACACCGGGGAGCTGTTTTTT.

The chain has TRBV4-3 and TRBJ2-3, with 8 bases aligning to TRBD1. The CDR3 has 15 amino acids. J was trimmed by 0 bases and V by 7 bases; bases with no gene match: 6. Germline V gene lookup returns CDR1 LGHNA and CDR2 YSLEER. The DNA for the CDR3 is TGCGCCAGCACAAAGGACAGGGCGAGCACAGATACGCAGTATTTT. This codes for CASTKDRASTDTQYF.

In this sample, this clone is medium-sized (0.01 to 0.1%). The chain links TRBV9 to TRBJ2-2; D unclear. There are 15 residues in the CDR3. Deletions cut 3 bases from V and 6 bases from J, with 15 bases between. Germline CDR1 SGDLS, CDR2 YYNGEE. The CDR3 here is CASSASPQRPGELFF. CDR3 bases: TGTGCCAGCAGCGCCAGCCCTCAGAGGCCCGGGGAGCTGTTTTTT.

This clone was seen just once. The V and J genes are TRBV18 and TRBJ2-7; maybe TRBD2 (6 bases). The CDR3 spans 15 residues. Per the germline V gene, CDR1 is KGHSH and CDR2 is LQKENI. V was pared by 3 bases and J by 3 bases, with 15 bases between. In nucleotides, the CDR3 is TGTGCCAGCTCACCCACGGGACTCGGAGACTACGAGCAGTACTTC. Its protein is CASSPTGLGDYEQYF. Full variable domain (missing parts from reference TRBV18 and TRBJ2-7): NAGVMQNPRHLVRRRGQEARLRCSPMKGHSHVYWYRQLPEEGLKFMVYLQKENIIDESGMPKERFSAEFPKEGPSILRIQQVVRGDSAAYFCASSPTGLGDYEQYFGPGTRLTVT.

The chain carries TRBV7-2 and TRBJ2-7; 8 bases align to TRBD2. CDR1 SGHTA and CDR2 FQGNSA come from the germline V gene. The trim removed 8 bases at V and 7 bases at J, leaving 7 bases unmatched. CDR3 size: 12 residues. For the CDR3, the DNA is TGTGCCAGCGCAGAGCGGGGGTTTGAGCAGTACTTC. Protein sequence: CASAERGFEQYF.